One and the same sample provided the 16 T cell receptor beta chains below, sequenced in a study of graft-versus-host responses after intestinal transplantation. TCRdb's table, derived via immunoSEQ multiplex PCR, lists solely in-frame clones and lacks some. The repertoire holds almost 70,000 clones, with roughly 92% as singletons. The starting material was bone marrow, obtained roughly 780 days after intestinal transplantation. These TCRs come from a human patient who received an intestinal transplant, so some T cells may come from the graft donor.

This clone was picked up one time. The chain links TRBV19 to TRBJ1-4; 8 bases are a match to TRBD1. V gave up 5 bases and J gave up 4 bases; unmatched junction bases: 6. CDR1 and CDR2 from the germline V gene are LNHDA and SQIVND (reference sequence). CDR3 length: 15 amino acids. CDR3 sequence reads: CASSVGQGVNEKLFF. As DNA, the CDR3 is TGTGCCAGTAGTGTCGGACAGGGTGTTAATGAAAAACTGTTTTTT.

DNA of the CDR3: TGTGCCAGCAGTCCTGATGACAGGGCCACCGGGGAGCTGTTTTTT. Protein product: CASSPDDRATGELFF. This chain joins TRBV27 and TRBJ2-2; 7 positions match TRBD1. This CDR3 is 15 amino acids long. Germline V gene data show CDR1 as MNHEY and CDR2 as SMNVEV (reference sequence). The J segment lost 4 bases and the V segment lost 5 bases, leaving 7 bases of the junction unmatched.

The chain joins TRBV2 to TRBJ2-3; perhaps TRBD1 as D (6 bases). Germline loops: CDR1 SNHLY, CDR2 FYNNEI. The CDR3 sequence is 13 residues long. Trimming took off 7 bases at V and 7 bases at J, with 15 bases between the two ends. CDR3 sequence: CASIGVGANTQYF. The CDR3 DNA sequence: TGTGCCAGCATAGGCGTGGGGGCTAATACGCAGTATTTT.

V gene TRBV5-4 combines with J gene TRBJ1-1; D is undetermined. Looked up from germline, CDR1 is SGHNT and CDR2 is YYREEE (reference sequence). The CDR3 sequence is 13 residues long. Trimming took off 4 bases at V and 2 bases at J, with 9 bases between the two ends. The CDR3 protein is CASSRDINTEAFF. The CDR3 DNA reads TGTGCCAGCAGCCGAGACATAAACACTGAAGCTTTCTTT.

The rearrangement uses TRBV11-1 and TRBJ2-5; either TRBD1 or TRBD2 may supply D (5 bases each). Germline loops: CDR1 SGHAT, CDR2 FQDESV (reference sequence). The germline V and J ends were trimmed by 5 bases and 2 bases, with 12 bases remaining between them. There are 14 residues in the CDR3. The CDR3 sequence: CASSPGPSQETQYF. CDR3 bases: TGTGCCAGCAGCCCGGGGCCCTCGCAAGAGACCCAGTACTTC. Full variable domain (missing parts from reference TRBV11-1 and TRBJ2-5): EAEVAQSPRYKITEKSQAVAFWCDPISGHATLYWYRQILGQGPELLVQFQDESVVDDSQLPKDRFSAERLKGVDSTLKIQPAELGDSAMYLCASSPGPSQETQYFGPGTRLLVL.

This chain links TRBV5-6 with TRBJ2-5, with a weak D call TRBD1 (6 bases). CDR1 and CDR2 from the germline V gene are SGHDT and YYEEEE. The CDR3 runs 19 residues. The ends were cut back, 0 bases at V and 0 bases at J, with 21 bases in the middle. The chain's CDR3 is CASSLAISTATGDQETQYF. In DNA form, the CDR3 reads TGTGCCAGCAGCTTGGCCATAAGTACAGCGACAGGAGACCAAGAGACCCAGTACTTC.

V gene TRBV6-5 combines with J gene TRBJ2-7; D possibly uses TRBD1 or TRBD2 (6 bases each). Germline values: CDR1 MNHEY, CDR2 SVGAGI. The CDR3 spans 12 residues. V lost 6 bases to trimming and J lost 10 bases, with 16 bases between them. CDR3 in DNA: TGTGCCAGCAGACCGGGCCGGGGGCCCCAGTACTTC. Its translation: CASRPGRGPQYF.

The chain links TRBV4-1 to TRBJ1-6, with a tentative D call TRBD1 (5 bases). V lost 2 bases and J 8 bases, leaving 19 bases between the germline ends. The CDR3 spans 17 residues. CDR1 is MGHRA, CDR2 YSYEKL, per germline. The CDR3 loop is CASSQRDRPAGDSPLHF. The CDR3 nucleotides are TGCGCCAGCAGCCAACGGGACCGCCCAGCAGGTGATTCACCCCTCCACTTT.

Comments on this clone: An end of the junction differs from the germline gene, which may be a read error. The chain couples TRBV6-5 to TRBJ2-3; 7 bases fit TRBD1. Per the germline V gene, CDR1 is MNHEY and CDR2 is SVGAGI. The CDR3 has 15 amino acids. The DNA of the CDR3 is TGTGCCAGCAGCTACTCACCCCAGGGGGCAGATACGCAGTATTTT. Protein sequence: CASSYSPQGADTQYF.

The V call is TRBV12-5, the J call TRBJ1-4; 7 bases match TRBD1. V lost 0 bases to trimming and J lost 8 bases; unmatched junction nucleotides: 9. The CDR3 sequence is 16 residues long. Germline CDR1 is LGHNT and CDR2 is FRNRAP. The CDR3 DNA sequence: TGTGCTAGTGGTTTGGTTCTGACAGGGCGGAGGGAAAAACTGTTTTTT. The encoded protein is CASGLVLTGRREKLFF.

The gene calls are TRBV29-1 and TRBJ1-2; D is unclear. The CDR3 is 13 residues long. V shed 2 bases and J shed 3 bases, with 10 bases lying between them. In germline, CDR1 is SQVTM, CDR2 ANQGSEA. In DNA, the CDR3 is TGCAGCGTTGAATTATACGGAGACTATGGCTACACCTTC. Its translation: CSVELYGDYGYTF. The full variable domain, with the rest looked up from reference TRBV29-1 and TRBJ1-2, is SAVISQKPSRDICQRGTSLTIQCQVDSQVTMMFWYRQQPGQSLTLIATANQGSEATYESGFVIDKFPISRPNLTFSTLTVSNMSPEDSSIYLCSVELYGDYGYTFGSGTRLTVV.

The chain carries TRBV6-5 and TRBJ2-7; D remains ambiguous. Trimming removed 0 bases from V and 10 bases from J, with 7 bases in between. In germline, CDR1 is MNHEY, CDR2 SVGAGI. This CDR3 region has 11 residues. The CDR3 DNA reads TGTGCCAGCAGTTACTCGTCTCACCAGTACTTC. It encodes CASSYSSHQYF.

The chain uses TRBV13 and TRBJ1-3; D gene ambiguous. Germline CDR1 is PRHDT and CDR2 is FYEKMQ (reference sequence). V was pared by 1 base and J by 2 bases, with 6 bases between. This CDR3 has 14 residues. This CDR3 is CASSLEVTGNTIYF. CDR3 nucleotide sequence: TGTGCCAGCAGCTTAGAAGTCACTGGAAACACCATATATTTT.

This chain connects TRBV6-5 to TRBJ1-1, with D hard to call. The ends were cut back, 6 bases at V and 6 bases at J, with 17 bases in the middle. Germline loops: CDR1 MNHEY, CDR2 SVGAGI. This CDR3 spans 14 amino acids. The chain's CDR3 is CASSPTPTRAEAFF. CDR3 nucleotide sequence: TGTGCCAGCAGCCCGACCCCCACGCGGGCTGAAGCTTTCTTT.

The chain uses TRBV10-3 and TRBJ2-7; 8 nucleotides line up with TRBD1. The CDR3 spans 13 residues. Germline V gene lookup returns CDR1 ENHRY and CDR2 SYGVKD. Trimming cost V 7 bases and J 6 bases; bases outside gene matches: 8. The CDR3, as DNA: TGTGCCATCACTTCGGACAGGGAAGGCGAGCAGTACTTC. This codes for CAITSDREGEQYF.

This chain connects TRBV11-3 to TRBJ1-1, with D perhaps matching TRBD1 (5 bases). The V end was cut by 2 bases, the J end by 7 bases, with 14 bases between. Germline loops: CDR1 SGHNT, CDR2 YENEEA. The CDR3 spans 14 residues. CDR3 coding DNA: TGTGCCAGCAGCTTAACAGAGACGGGGGTTGAAGCTTTCTTT. Residues: CASSLTETGVEAFF.